This TCR beta chain was captured by sequencing in a study of blood T cell repertoires in COVID-19. At the level of the study: In each case, the material was cDNA or gDNA derived from T cells, B-cell-depleted T cells, or PBMCs.

Per the original data handling: Amplified reference gene primers provided the basis for estimating nucleated cell counts. Measured with immunoSEQ multiplex PCR; TCRdb has only the in-frame clones, and not every one. From that table come the V and J calls and clone size; the DNA was used to work out D and trimming. The profile covers approximately 210,000 clones, with roughly 87% appearing a single time and around 2.4% taken by the ten largest. All enrollees were roughly 18 to 95 years old and from around 25 US areas. Resolution of symptoms, clearance, or two negative PCRs was present in recovered Cohort 3 donors. V was pared by 6 bases and J by 4 bases, with 9 bases between. The CDR3 extends over 12 amino acids.

The TCR comes from a woman in her 30s who had recovered from COVID-19. J is TRBJ1-1 and V is TRBV12-3 or TRBV12-4; D ambiguous. The sample consisted of PBMCs or T cells enriched from blood (not recorded which). The CDR3 loop reads CASSPGFTEAFF. The DNA of the CDR3 is TGTGCCAGCAGCCCAGGATTCACTGAAGCTTTCTTT.